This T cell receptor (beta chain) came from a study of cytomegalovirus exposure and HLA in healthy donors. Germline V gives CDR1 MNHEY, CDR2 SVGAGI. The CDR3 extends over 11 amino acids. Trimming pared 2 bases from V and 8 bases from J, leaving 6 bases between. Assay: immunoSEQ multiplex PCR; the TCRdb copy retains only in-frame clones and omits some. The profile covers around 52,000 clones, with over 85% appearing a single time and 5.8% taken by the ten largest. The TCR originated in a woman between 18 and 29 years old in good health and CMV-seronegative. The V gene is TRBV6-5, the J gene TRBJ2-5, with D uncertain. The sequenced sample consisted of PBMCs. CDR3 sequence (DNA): TGTGCCAGCAGTTACATGGCCACCCAGTACTTC. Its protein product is CASSYMATQYF.